The entry that follows covers one TCR beta chain sequence. Antigen specificity is unknown. This entry comes from a study of STAT3 mutations in large granular lymphocyte leukemia. V dropped 4 bases and J dropped 3; count of bases not matched to a gene: 8. The CDR3 consists of 16 residues. From germline, CDR1 is SGHRS and CDR2 YFSETQ. Libraries were prepared by immunoSEQ multiplex PCR; TCRdb keeps only in-frame clonotypes and omits some of them. The sample lists more than 4,000 clones; roughly 50% were seen once. Study results and caveats: At least one immunodominant TCR beta clonotype appeared in every T-cell large granular lymphocyte leukemia patient.

The sequence derives from a male patient aged 50 to 60 with T-cell large granular lymphocyte leukemia. Some clones in this sample may be carry-over from other donors' samples. V is TRBV5-1 and J is TRBJ2-7; 12 positions agree with TRBD2. Sequencing was carried out using peripheral blood mononuclear cells. The CDR3 nucleotides are TGCGCCAGCAGCCCCCGGACTAGCGGGGATAACTACGAGCAGTACTTC. Amino acids: CASSPRTSGDNYEQYF.